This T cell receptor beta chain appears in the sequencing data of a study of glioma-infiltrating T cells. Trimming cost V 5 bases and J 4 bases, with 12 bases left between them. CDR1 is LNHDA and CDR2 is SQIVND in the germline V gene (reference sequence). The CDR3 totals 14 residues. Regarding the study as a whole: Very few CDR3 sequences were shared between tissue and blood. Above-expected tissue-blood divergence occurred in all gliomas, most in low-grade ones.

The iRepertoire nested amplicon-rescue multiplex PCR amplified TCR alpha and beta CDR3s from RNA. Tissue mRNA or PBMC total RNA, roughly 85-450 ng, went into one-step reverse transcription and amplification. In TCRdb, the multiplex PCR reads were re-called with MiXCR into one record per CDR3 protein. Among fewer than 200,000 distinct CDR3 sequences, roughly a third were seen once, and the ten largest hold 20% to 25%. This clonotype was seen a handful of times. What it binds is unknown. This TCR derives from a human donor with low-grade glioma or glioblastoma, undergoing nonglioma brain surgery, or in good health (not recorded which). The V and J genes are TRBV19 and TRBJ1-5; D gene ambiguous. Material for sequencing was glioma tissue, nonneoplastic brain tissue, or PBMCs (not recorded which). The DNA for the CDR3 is TGTGCCAGTAGTTGGTGGCGAGAAAATCAGCCCCAGCATTTT. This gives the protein CASSWWRENQPQHF.